These 8 T cell receptor beta chains originate from one sample sequenced in a study of blood T cell repertoires in COVID-19. The repertoire was sequenced with immunoSEQ multiplex PCR; TCRdb's copy has only in-frame clones and lacks some. The data hold about 160,000 clones, with roughly 85% observed a single time. Sequencing was done on a sample of PBMCs or T cells enriched from blood (not recorded which). The receptor set was obtained from a woman between 50 and 59 years old who had recovered from COVID-19.

V and J are TRBV20-1 and TRBJ1-5; TRBD1 matches 7 bases. This CDR3 comprises 14 residues. Germline assignment: CDR1 DFQATT and CDR2 SNEGSKA (reference sequence). Unmatched junction bases numbered 7, after V lost 3 bases and J lost 5 bases. For the CDR3, the DNA is TGCAGTGCTAGTGGCCAGGGGGTCGATCAGCCCCAGCATTTT. It is translated as CSASGQGVDQPQHF.

The chain employs TRBV12-3 or TRBV12-4 and TRBJ1-2, with D hard to call. CDR3 length equals 11 residues. Between the trimmed V and J ends, which lost 7 bases and 7 bases, there was a span of 10 bases. CDR3 bases: TGTGCCAGCAAGCGGAGTATTGGCTACACCTTC. As protein: CASKRSIGYTF.

The chain joins TRBV25-1 to TRBJ2-3; 14 bases match TRBD2. Germline V gives CDR1 MGHDK, CDR2 SYGVNS. This CDR3 has 16 amino acids. J gave up 5 bases and V 6 bases, and 7 bases lay outside the gene matches. Here the CDR3 DNA reads TGTGCCAGCAGGCCGGGGGGACTAGCGGGAGTAGATACGCAGTATTTT. Its protein is CASRPGGLAGVDTQYF.

The chain is built from TRBV30 and TRBJ1-1; TRBD1 is a possible D gene (5 bases). Between the trimmed V and J ends, which lost 3 bases and 0 bases, there was a span of 20 bases. Germline loops: CDR1 GTSNPN, CDR2 SVGIG (reference sequence). This CDR3 has 17 residues. CDR3 sequence reads: CAWSGGSYRRVNTEAFF. The CDR3 DNA sequence: TGTGCCTGGAGCGGGGGTAGCTACAGGCGGGTGAACACTGAAGCTTTCTTT. Complete variable domain (other parts from reference TRBV30 and TRBJ1-1): SQTIHQWPATLVQPVGSPLSLECTVEGTSNPNLYWYRQAAGRGLQLLFYSVGIGQISSEVPQNLSASRPQDRQFILSSKKLLLSDSGFYLCAWSGGSYRRVNTEAFFGQGTRLTVV.

This rearrangement joins TRBV2 to TRBJ1-1; D is perhaps TRBD1 (5 bases). Germline CDR1 reads SNHLY; CDR2 reads FYNNEI. This CDR3 contains 15 residues. The V end lost 4 bases, the J end lost 7 bases, and 19 bases lay between the germline ends. For the CDR3, the DNA is TGTGCCAGCAGTGGCACCTCCGGGGGTTTGGGTGAAGCTTTCTTT. Protein product: CASSGTSGGLGEAFF.

The chain recombines TRBV12-3 or TRBV12-4 with TRBJ1-1, with D possibly being TRBD1 (5 bases). The CDR3 loop spans 13 amino acids. Trimming removed 5 bases at V and 2 bases at J, with 9 bases between. CDR3 in amino acids: CASSPRANTEAFF. DNA for the CDR3: TGTGCCAGCAGTCCCAGGGCTAACACTGAAGCTTTCTTT.

V gene TRBV6-5 combines with J gene TRBJ1-1; D is uncertain. Deletions cut 6 bases from V and 3 bases from J, with 8 bases between. The CDR3 sequence is 12 residues long. Germline lookup yields CDR1 MNHEY and CDR2 SVGAGI. The DNA of the CDR3 is TGTGCCAGCAGGGACGGGGACACTGAAGCTTTCTTT. Protein product: CASRDGDTEAFF.

V gene TRBV5-4 combines with J gene TRBJ2-3, with 9 bases lining up with TRBD2. This CDR3 region has 16 residues. The trim removed 2 bases at V and 2 bases at J, leaving 6 bases unmatched. The germline gives CDR1 SGHNT, CDR2 YYREEE (reference sequence). The CDR3, as DNA: TGTGCCAGCAGCTTTAGCGGGGGCTCGATCACAGATACGCAGTATTTT. The encoded protein is CASSFSGGSITDTQYF.